Presented here are 17 T cell receptor beta chains from one specimen sequenced in a study of T cell responses to AZD1222 COVID-19 vaccine. Measured with immunoSEQ multiplex PCR; TCRdb has only the in-frame clones, and not every one. This sample has about 100,000 clones; 85% to 90% occur once, and the top ten carry around 3%. The specimen comprised peripheral blood, sampled on day 0 of AZD1222 vaccination. The receptors here all came from an adult in good health.

This clone showed up just a few times. This chain links TRBV7-9 with TRBJ2-7; TRBD1 is a possible D gene (5 bases). V was pared by 7 bases and J by 2 bases, with 12 bases between. This CDR3 spans 13 amino acids. The germline CDR1 and CDR2 sequences are SEHNR and FQNEAQ (reference sequence). CDR3 residues: CASTRAGPYEQYF. The DNA for the CDR3 is TGTGCCAGCACCCGCGCAGGGCCCTACGAGCAGTACTTC. Together with reference TRBV7-9 and TRBJ2-7, the CDR3 gives the full variable domain: DTGVSQNPRHKITKRGQNVTFRCDPISEHNRLYWYRQTLGQGPEFLTYFQNEAQLEKSRLLSDRFSAERPKGSFSTLEIQRTEQGDSAMYLCASTRAGPYEQYFGPGTRLTVT.

This rearrangement joins TRBV9 to TRBJ1-6; a possible D gene is TRBD1 (5 bases). The CDR3 runs to 15 residues. The germline V and J ends were trimmed by 8 bases and 0 bases, with 12 bases remaining between them. Germline CDR1 reads SGDLS; CDR2 reads YYNGEE. CDR3 DNA sequence: TGTGCCAGTTCGGGGGGGAGCTCCTATAATTCACCCCTCCACTTT. Its translation: CASSGGSSYNSPLHF.

The chain combines TRBV27 with TRBJ1-5; 9 bases align to TRBD1. This CDR3 comprises 16 residues. CDR1 and CDR2 from the germline V gene are MNHEY and SMNVEV (reference sequence). With 2 bases clipped from V and 0 bases from J, the junction kept 2 bases outside the gene matches. CDR3 DNA: TGTGCCAGCAGTTTAATGGGACAGGGTAGCAATCAGCCCCAGCATTTT. It codes for CASSLMGQGSNQPQHF.

This rearrangement joins TRBV7-2 to TRBJ2-1; a possible D gene is TRBD2 (5 bases). With 1 base removed from V and 10 bases from J, the gap between germline ends came to 11 bases. Germline V gives CDR1 SGHTA, CDR2 FQGNSA. The CDR3 consists of 13 residues. The chain's CDR3 is CASSLVTAAEQFF. The CDR3 nucleotides read TGTGCCAGCAGCTTAGTCACAGCGGCCGAGCAGTTCTTC. The complete variable domain, with remaining parts taken from reference TRBV7-2 and TRBJ2-1, reads GAGVSQSPSNKVTEKGKDVELRCDPISGHTALYWYRQSLGQGLEFLIYFQGNSAPDKSGLPSDRFSAERTGGSVSTLTIQRTQQEDSAVYLCASSLVTAAEQFFGPGTRLTVL.

The chain uses TRBV12-2 and TRBJ2-2; the D call TRBD2 from the table was never checked on the DNA. TRBV12-2 is listed as a pseudogene. CDR3 size: 15 residues. The CDR3 region is CASRFREEDTGELFF. DNA for the CDR3: TGTGCAAGTCGCTTCCGGGAAGAGGACACCGGGGAGCTGTTTTTT.

V gene TRBV4-3 combines with J gene TRBJ2-1; no clear D gene. The CDR3 has 15 residues. Trimming took 1 base from V and 2 from J, leaving 9 bases between them. Per germline, CDR1 LGHNA and CDR2 YSLEER. The CDR3 protein is CASSQGAYTYNEQFF. CDR3 sequence (DNA): TGCGCCAGCAGCCAAGGAGCATATACCTACAATGAGCAGTTCTTC.

The chain combines TRBV10-3 with TRBJ2-3, with D possibly being TRBD1 or TRBD2 (5 bases each). With 0 bases removed from V and 1 base from J, the gap between germline ends came to 14 bases. The CDR3 covers 17 residues. In germline, CDR1 is ENHRY, CDR2 SYGVKD. Here the CDR3 DNA reads TGTGCCATCAGTGAGTCAGAGGGAGTGGGGGGCACAGATACGCAGTATTTT. Amino acid sequence: CAISESEGVGGTDTQYF.

This chain connects TRBV27 to TRBJ1-3; D is perhaps TRBD1 (6 bases). CDR1 and CDR2 (germline): MNHEY, SMNVEV (reference sequence). The V end was cut by 5 bases, the J end by 2 bases, with 16 bases between. This CDR3 comprises 16 residues. CDR3 sequence: CASSASQGVAGNTIYF. CDR3 DNA: TGTGCCAGCAGTGCGTCACAGGGAGTTGCTGGAAACACCATATATTTT.

J is TRBJ1-2 and V is TRBV29-1; D gene unclear. V lost 5 bases and J 8 bases, leaving 9 bases between the germline ends. The CDR3 covers 10 residues. Germline-derived CDR1 and CDR2 are SQVTM and ANQGSEA. Written as DNA, the CDR3 is TGCAGCGTTAGTGCTTCGGGCTACACCTTC. Protein: CSVSASGYTF.

The chain links TRBV6-1 to TRBJ2-7, with 7 bases lining up with TRBD1. The CDR3 runs to 13 residues. The germline V gene encodes CDR1 MNHNS and CDR2 SASEGT. V dropped 3 bases and J dropped 6; count of bases not matched to a gene: 5. The CDR3 DNA reads TGTGCCAGCAGTGAGGGACAGTTGGGCGAGCAGTACTTC. It is translated as CASSEGQLGEQYF.

The chain joins TRBV7-2 to TRBJ2-1; 8 bases are a match to TRBD1. The CDR3 has 15 amino acids. The junction had 4 bases not matched to a gene; V was cut back by 6 bases and J by 0 bases. Germline V gene sequence: CDR1 SGHTA, CDR2 FQGNSA. The CDR3 spells CASRPGTGSYNEQFF. CDR3 sequence (DNA): TGTGCCAGCAGGCCCGGGACAGGCTCCTACAATGAGCAGTTCTTC.

CDR3 coding DNA: TGTGCCACCAGCAGAGATCTGACAGACCCAATACATAACAATGAGCAGTTCTTC. It translates to CATSRDLTDPIHNNEQFF. The gene calls are TRBV15 and TRBJ2-1; perhaps TRBD1 as D (5 bases). The length of the CDR3 is 18 residues. Per germline, CDR1 LNHNV and CDR2 YYDKDF (reference sequence). Trimming removed 0 bases from V and 5 bases from J, with 20 bases in between. Drawing the rest from reference TRBV15 and TRBJ2-1, the complete variable domain is DAMVIQNPRYQVTQFGKPVTLSCSQTLNHNVMYWYQQKSSQAPKLLFHYYDKDFNNEADTPDNFQSRRPNTSFCFLDIRSPGLGDTAMYLCATSRDLTDPIHNNEQFFGPGTRLTVL.

V gene TRBV29-1 combines with J gene TRBJ2-7; D possibly corresponds to TRBD2 (6 bases). Germline-derived CDR1 and CDR2 are SQVTM and ANQGSEA. V lost 6 bases and J lost 0, with 12 bases in between. The CDR3 is 13 residues long. The CDR3 sequence: CSVGRLGSYEQYF. The CDR3, as DNA: TGCAGCGTCGGGAGACTGGGCTCCTACGAGCAGTACTTC.

This chain connects TRBV30 to TRBJ2-7; 8 nucleotides agree with TRBD2. The CDR3 extends over 15 amino acids. Germline assignment: CDR1 GTSNPN and CDR2 SVGIG (reference sequence). Unmatched junction bases numbered 14, after V lost 5 bases and J lost 5 bases. The CDR3: CAWAKGAGEGDEQYF. CDR3 nucleotides: TGTGCCTGGGCGAAGGGAGCGGGAGAAGGCGACGAGCAGTACTTC.

The V gene is TRBV2, the J gene TRBJ2-3; D uncertain. Germline CDR1 reads SNHLY; CDR2 reads FYNNEI. This CDR3 region has 11 residues. Trimming took off 4 bases at V and 5 bases at J, with 4 bases between the two ends. The DNA of the CDR3 is TGTGCCAGCAGTGGGGGAGATACGCAGTATTTT. Protein: CASSGGDTQYF.

J is TRBJ2-4 and V is TRBV9, with TRBD2 matching 11 bases. Per the germline V gene, CDR1 is SGDLS and CDR2 is YYNGEE. J lost 8 bases, V lost 0 bases, and 4 bases had no gene match. The CDR3 loop spans 15 amino acids. As DNA, the CDR3 is TGTGCCAGCAGCGTAGGAGTAGCGGGAGGGCACATTCAGTACTTC. Translation: CASSVGVAGGHIQYF. Using reference TRBV9 and TRBJ2-4 for the parts outside the CDR3, the full variable domain is DSGVTQTPKHLITATGQRVTLRCSPRSGDLSVYWYQQSLDQGLQFLIQYYNGEERAKGNILERFSAQQFPDLHSELNLSSLELGDSALYFCASSVGVAGGHIQYFGAGTRLSVL.

The rearrangement uses TRBV5-1 and TRBJ1-3; a possible D gene is TRBD1 (5 bases). Germline assignment: CDR1 SGHRS and CDR2 YFSETQ. The V end lost 4 bases, the J end lost 0 bases, and 11 bases lay between the germline ends. This CDR3 comprises 15 residues. CDR3 DNA sequence: TGCGCCAGCAGCCAGGGACGGAGCTCTGGAAACACCATATATTTT. Its translation: CASSQGRSSGNTIYF. The full variable domain, in which reference TRBV5-1 and TRBJ1-3 provide the parts outside the CDR3, is KAGVTQTPRYLIKTRGQQVTLSCSPISGHRSVSWYQQTPGQGLQFLFEYFSETQRNKGNFPGRFSGRQFSNSRSEMNVSTLELGDSALYLCASSQGRSSGNTIYFGEGSWLTVV.